The 23 T cell receptor beta chains below were found in one sample sequenced in a study of blood T cell repertoires in COVID-19. The method was immunoSEQ multiplex PCR; TCRdb's version includes in-frame clones alone and lacks a portion of them. The sample has approximately 94,000 clones; more than 75% are singletons. The sample comprised peripheral blood. Receptor source: a human donor in a cohort sampled during active COVID-19.

V gene TRBV4-3 combines with J gene TRBJ2-1; D gene uncertain. Trimming took 3 bases from V and 6 from J, leaving 6 bases between them. This CDR3 has 12 residues. CDR1 is LGHNA and CDR2 is YSLEER in the germline V gene. The CDR3 DNA reads TGCGCCAGCAGCCAGAGCATCAATGAGCAGTTCTTC. As protein: CASSQSINEQFF.

This chain uses TRBV19 with TRBJ1-1; 8 bases align to TRBD1. Germline V lookup: CDR1 LNHDA, CDR2 SQIVND (reference sequence). The V and J ends lost 7 bases and 6 bases, in that order; junction bases with no gene match: 7. This CDR3 has 13 amino acids. The CDR3 loop is CASNLGQGPEAFF. Here the CDR3 DNA reads TGTGCCAGTAATCTAGGACAGGGCCCTGAAGCTTTCTTT.

V is TRBV28 and J is TRBJ1-5; D unclear. Germline V gives CDR1 MDHEN, CDR2 SYDVKM. The length of the CDR3 is 13 residues. With 8 bases removed from V and 4 bases from J, the gap between germline ends came to 12 bases. CDR3 nucleotide sequence: TGTGCCAGCGGATATAGCAGAAATCAGCCCCAGCATTTT. Residues: CASGYSRNQPQHF.

This sequence joins TRBV18 and TRBJ1-2; D gene ambiguous. The CDR3 length is 17 residues. V was trimmed by 3 bases and J by 4 bases, leaving 21 bases between them. The germline gives CDR1 KGHSH, CDR2 LQKENI. CDR3 bases: TGTGCCAGCTCACCCTTGAGTTCTGCGGGCTTAGTCTATGGCTACACCTTC. Translation: CASSPLSSAGLVYGYTF.

V gene TRBV27 combines with J gene TRBJ1-3; D is uncertain. V was cut by 8 bases and J by 0 bases, with 8 bases left in between. The germline V gene has CDR1 MNHEY and CDR2 SMNVEV (reference sequence). This CDR3 region has 13 residues. The CDR3 DNA reads TGTGCCAGCGGAGCGAGCTCTGGAAACACCATATATTTT. This codes for CASGASSGNTIYF.

V is TRBV30 and J is TRBJ1-1, with 7 bases matching TRBD1. V trimming: 3 bases; J trimming: 0 bases; junction bases outside the gene matches: 7. Germline V CDR1 and CDR2: GTSNPN, SVGIG (reference sequence). This CDR3 has 15 amino acids. The DNA for the CDR3 is TGTGCCTGGAGGTTCAGAGGACAGGTGAACACTGAAGCTTTCTTT. This encodes CAWRFRGQVNTEAFF. Full variable domain (rest looked up from reference TRBV30 and TRBJ1-1): SQTIHQWPATLVQPVGSPLSLECTVEGTSNPNLYWYRQAAGRGLQLLFYSVGIGQISSEVPQNLSASRPQDRQFILSSKKLLLSDSGFYLCAWRFRGQVNTEAFFGQGTRLTVV.

The gene calls are TRBV3-1 (or the pseudogene TRBV3-2) and TRBJ1-5; 10 bases line up with TRBD1. From germline, CDR1 is LGHDT and CDR2 YNNKEL (reference sequence). The CDR3 loop spans 16 amino acids. Losses at the gene ends were 3 bases for V and 3 bases for J; bases not matched to a gene: 5. The CDR3, as DNA: TGTGCCAGCAGCCACGGGACAGGGGTATCCAATCAGCCCCAGCATTTT. Its translation: CASSHGTGVSNQPQHF.

V is TRBV19 and J is TRBJ1-2; unclear D gene. Looked up from germline, CDR1 is LNHDA and CDR2 is SQIVND (reference sequence). Trimming left V 7 bases short and J 4 bases short, with 7 bases between. The length of the CDR3 is 11 residues. The CDR3 nucleotides are TGTGCCAGTACCGGTGCCTATGGCTACACCTTC. Translating it yields CASTGAYGYTF.

The V gene is TRBV11-2, the J gene TRBJ2-5; 15 positions match TRBD2. There are 16 residues in the CDR3. The ends lost 4 bases at V and 2 bases at J; junction bases unmatched: 2. Germline-derived CDR1 and CDR2 are SGHAT and FQNNGV. DNA for the CDR3: TGTGCCAGCAGCTCCGGGACTAGCGGGGGGCAAGAGACCCAGTACTTC. This codes for CASSSGTSGGQETQYF.

This rearrangement joins TRBV5-4 to TRBJ2-7; 7 nucleotides agree with TRBD1. This CDR3 is built from 13 residues. Germline values: CDR1 SGHNT, CDR2 YYREEE (reference sequence). Trimming at V came to 0 bases and at J to 7 bases, leaving 4 bases not matched to a gene. CDR3 in DNA: TGTGCCAGCAGCTTGGGGGGGACAGTAGAGCAGTACTTC. Its translation is CASSLGGTVEQYF.

The chain employs TRBV19 and TRBJ1-1; D may be TRBD1 (6 bases). The CDR3 runs 16 residues. In germline, CDR1 is LNHDA, CDR2 SQIVND (reference sequence). The V end was cut by 3 bases, the J end by 4 bases, with 18 bases between. The CDR3 region has the DNA TGTGCCAGTAGTATCTGGGGGGGGGCGCCGGGCACTGAAGCTTTCTTT. Translation gives CASSIWGGAPGTEAFF. Looking up the rest from reference TRBV19 and TRBJ1-1 gives the full variable domain: DGGITQSPKYLFRKEGQNVTLSCEQNLNHDAMYWYRQDPGQGLRLIYYSQIVNDFQKGDIAEGYSVSREKKESFPLTVTSAQKNPTAFYLCASSIWGGAPGTEAFFGQGTRLTVV.

About this clone itself: At the DNA level, this CDR3 is encoded by other sequences in the same sample as well. The rearrangement uses TRBV7-9 and TRBJ1-1, with TRBD1 identical over 7 bases. This CDR3 has 15 amino acids. V was clipped by 5 bases and J by 2 bases; unmatched bases: 8. Germline lookup yields CDR1 SEHNR and CDR2 FQNEAQ (reference sequence). In DNA form, the CDR3 reads TGTGCCAGCAGCCCAGCTGGGACAGTCAACACTGAAGCTTTCTTT. The encoded protein is CASSPAGTVNTEAFF.

The chain has TRBV5-4 and TRBJ1-2; TRBD1 matches at 7 bases. Trimming took 4 bases from V and 0 from J; bases not matched to a gene: 6. The CDR3 covers 15 residues. In germline, CDR1 is SGHNT, CDR2 YYREEE (reference sequence). The CDR3 nucleotides read TGTGCCAGCAGCGACACAGGGGCCTCTAACTATGGCTACACCTTC. This encodes CASSDTGASNYGYTF.

The chain uses TRBV12-3 or TRBV12-4 and TRBJ1-1; possibly TRBD1 for D (5 bases). V was pared by 6 bases and J by 3 bases, with 11 bases between. There are 13 residues in the CDR3. The DNA of the CDR3 is TGTGCCAGCAGGGCAGGGTATGACACTGAAGCTTTCTTT. This translates into CASRAGYDTEAFF.

This rearrangement joins TRBV7-6 to TRBJ2-2; D unclear. The CDR3 is 16 amino acids. The germline V and J ends were trimmed by 2 bases and 5 bases, with 15 bases remaining between them. CDR1 SGHVS and CDR2 FNYEAQ come from the germline V gene. CDR3: CASSLMTPRSTGELFF. Written as DNA, the CDR3 is TGTGCCAGCAGCTTAATGACCCCTAGAAGTACCGGGGAGCTGTTTTTT.

The chain employs TRBV11-2 and TRBJ1-2; no firm D call. Germline CDR1 and CDR2: SGHAT and FQNNGV. The CDR3 covers 15 residues. Trimming pared 7 bases from V and 4 bases from J, leaving 19 bases between. The CDR3 loop is CASTPPTSPVYGYTF. The CDR3 bases are TGTGCCAGCACCCCCCCCACGAGCCCCGTCTATGGCTACACCTTC. Variable domain in full (rest from reference TRBV11-2 and TRBJ1-2): EAGVAQSPRYKIIEKRQSVAFWCNPISGHATLYWYQQILGQGPKLLIQFQNNGVVDDSQLPKDRFSAERLKGVDSTLKIQPAKLEDSAVYLCASTPPTSPVYGYTFGSGTRLTVV.

The chain is built from TRBV25-1 and TRBJ1-5; D gene unclear. CDR3 length equals 13 residues. Germline V CDR1 and CDR2: MGHDK, SYGVNS. Trimming cost V 4 bases and J 9 bases, with 13 bases left between them. The CDR3 bases are TGTGCCAGCAGTGCGGGTAGCGGTCTGCCCCAGCATTTT. It encodes CASSAGSGLPQHF.

This clone was detected a few times. The chain joins TRBV5-6 to TRBJ2-7; tentative D call: TRBD1 (5 bases). CDR1 is SGHDT and CDR2 is YYEEEE in the germline V gene. V was pared by 7 bases and J by 4 bases, with 12 bases between. CDR3 length: 12 residues. The CDR3 DNA reads as TGTGCCAGCGGCCAGGGTATGTACGAGCAGTACTTC. The encoded protein is CASGQGMYEQYF.

V is TRBV4-3 and J is TRBJ2-2, with TRBD2 matching 8 bases. There are 15 residues in the CDR3. Germline trimming cut 0 bases from V and 6 bases from J; bases unmatched to any gene: 3. The germline CDR1 and CDR2 sequences are LGHNA and YSLEER. In DNA, the CDR3 is TGCGCCAGCAGCCAAGAATGGACTAGCCCCGGGGAGCTGTTTTTT. This translates into CASSQEWTSPGELFF.

The chain couples TRBV6-5 to TRBJ2-2; D is possibly TRBD1 (6 bases). The V end was cut by 5 bases, the J end by 5 bases, with 15 bases between. This CDR3 has 15 residues. In germline, CDR1 is MNHEY, CDR2 SVGAGI. CDR3: CASSLTYQGTGELFF. CDR3 in DNA: TGTGCCAGCAGTCTCACTTATCAGGGGACCGGGGAGCTGTTTTTT.

In regard to this clone: In the same sample, other DNA sequences code for this CDR3. The chain carries TRBV6-6 and TRBJ2-3; D perhaps matches TRBD2 (6 bases). The CDR3 totals 12 residues. The germline CDR1 and CDR2 sequences are MNHNY and SVGAGI (reference sequence). Trimming cost V 5 bases and J 6 bases, with 9 bases left between them. The CDR3 reads CASSRAGDTQYF. CDR3 sequence (DNA): TGTGCCAGCAGTCGCGCGGGGGATACGCAGTATTTT.

This clone appeared a single time. This sequence joins TRBV12-5 and TRBJ1-1; D is uncertain. The CDR3 is 14 residues long. Germline V CDR1 and CDR2: LGHNT, FRNRAP. V lost 6 bases and J 4 bases, leaving 15 bases between the germline ends. The CDR3 protein is CASGNPNTGTEAFF. The CDR3 DNA follows: TGTGCTAGTGGCAATCCCAACACGGGCACTGAAGCTTTCTTT.

The CDR3 reads CASSHPKRVSYNSPLHF. The CDR3, as DNA: TGTGCCAGCAGCCATCCTAAACGTGTATCTTATAATTCACCCCTCCACTTT. The chain has TRBV3-1 (or the pseudogene TRBV3-2) and TRBJ1-6, with no clear D. V lost 3 bases, J lost 4 bases, and 16 bases lay in between. CDR3 length: 17 amino acids. The germline CDR1 and CDR2 sequences are LGHDT and YNNKEL (reference sequence).